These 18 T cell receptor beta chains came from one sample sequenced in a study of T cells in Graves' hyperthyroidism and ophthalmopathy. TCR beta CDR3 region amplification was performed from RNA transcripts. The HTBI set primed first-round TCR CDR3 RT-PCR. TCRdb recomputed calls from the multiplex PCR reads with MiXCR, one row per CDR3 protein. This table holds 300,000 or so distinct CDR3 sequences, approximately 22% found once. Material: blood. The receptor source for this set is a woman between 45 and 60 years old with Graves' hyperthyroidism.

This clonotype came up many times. The CDR3 DNA sequence: TGCGCCAGCAGCCTGGGAGGGGGGAAGGACACTGAAGCTTTCTTT. Translation gives CASSLGGGKDTEAFF. The chain couples TRBV5-1 to TRBJ1-1; possibly TRBD1 for D (6 bases). Germline V CDR1 and CDR2: SGHRS, YFSETQ. V gave up 4 bases and J gave up 3 bases, with 16 bases separating them. CDR3 length equals 15 residues.

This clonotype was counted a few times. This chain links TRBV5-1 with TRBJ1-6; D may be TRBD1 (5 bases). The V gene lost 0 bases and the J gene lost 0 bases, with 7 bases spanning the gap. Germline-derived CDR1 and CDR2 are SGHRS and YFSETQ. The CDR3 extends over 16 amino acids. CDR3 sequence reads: CASSLDRSSYNSPLHF. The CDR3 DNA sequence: TGCGCCAGCAGCTTGGACAGGAGCTCCTATAATTCACCCCTCCACTTT.

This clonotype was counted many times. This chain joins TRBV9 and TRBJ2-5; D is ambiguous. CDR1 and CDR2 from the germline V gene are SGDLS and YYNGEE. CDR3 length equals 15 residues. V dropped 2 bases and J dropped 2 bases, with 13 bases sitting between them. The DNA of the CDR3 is TGTGCCAGCAGCGTTGGAACAGCAACTCAAGAGACCCAGTACTTC. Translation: CASSVGTATQETQYF.

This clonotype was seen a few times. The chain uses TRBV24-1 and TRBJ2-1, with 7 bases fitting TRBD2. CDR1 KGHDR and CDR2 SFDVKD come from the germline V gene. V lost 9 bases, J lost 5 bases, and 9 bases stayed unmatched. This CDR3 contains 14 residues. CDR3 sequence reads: CATRPGTNDNEQFF. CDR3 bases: TGTGCCACCCGTCCTGGGACTAATGACAATGAGCAGTTCTTC.

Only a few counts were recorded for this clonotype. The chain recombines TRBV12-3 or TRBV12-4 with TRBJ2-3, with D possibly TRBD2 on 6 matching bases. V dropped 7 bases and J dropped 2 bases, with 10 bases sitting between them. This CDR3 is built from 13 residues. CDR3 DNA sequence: TGTGCCAGCATGAGGGACTTCACAGATACGCAGTATTTT. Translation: CASMRDFTDTQYF.

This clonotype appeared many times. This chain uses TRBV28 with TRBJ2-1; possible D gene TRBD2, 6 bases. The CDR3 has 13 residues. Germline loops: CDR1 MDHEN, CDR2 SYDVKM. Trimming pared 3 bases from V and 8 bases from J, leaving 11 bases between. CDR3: CASSLTSWHEQFF. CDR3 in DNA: TGTGCCAGCAGTTTGACTAGTTGGCATGAGCAGTTCTTC.

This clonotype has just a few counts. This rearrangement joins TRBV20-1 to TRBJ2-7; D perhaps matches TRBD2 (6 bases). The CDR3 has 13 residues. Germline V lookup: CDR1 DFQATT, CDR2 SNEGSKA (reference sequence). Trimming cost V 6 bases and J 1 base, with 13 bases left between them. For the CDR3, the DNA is TGCAGTGCCATATCCGGGGGTTCCTACGAGCAGTACTTC. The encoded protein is CSAISGGSYEQYF.

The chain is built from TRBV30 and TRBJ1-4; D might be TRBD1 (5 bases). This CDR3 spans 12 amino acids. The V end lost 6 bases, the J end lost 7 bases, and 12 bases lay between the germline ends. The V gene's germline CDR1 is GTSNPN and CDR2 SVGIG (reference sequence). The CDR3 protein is CACQGEGEKLFF. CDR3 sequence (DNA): TGTGCCTGTCAGGGAGAGGGTGAAAAACTGTTTTTT.

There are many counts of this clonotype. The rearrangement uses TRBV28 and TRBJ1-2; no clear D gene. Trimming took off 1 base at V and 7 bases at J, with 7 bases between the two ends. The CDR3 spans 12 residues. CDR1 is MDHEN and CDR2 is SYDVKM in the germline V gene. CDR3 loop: CASSLSYAGYTF. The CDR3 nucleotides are TGTGCCAGCAGTTTATCCTACGCTGGCTACACCTTC.

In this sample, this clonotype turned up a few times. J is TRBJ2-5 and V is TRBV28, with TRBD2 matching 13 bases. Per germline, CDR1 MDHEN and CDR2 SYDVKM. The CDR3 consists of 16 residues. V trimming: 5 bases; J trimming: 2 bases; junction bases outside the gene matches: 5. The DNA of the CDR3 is TGTGCCAGCAGTACCAGACTAGCGGGAGGTCAAGAGACCCAGTACTTC. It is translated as CASSTRLAGGQETQYF.

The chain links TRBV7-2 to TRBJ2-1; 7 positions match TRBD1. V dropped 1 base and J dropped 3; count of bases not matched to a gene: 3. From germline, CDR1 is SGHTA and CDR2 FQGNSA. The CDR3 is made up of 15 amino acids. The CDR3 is CASSLGQGNYNEQFF. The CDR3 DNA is TGTGCCAGCAGCTTAGGACAGGGAAACTACAATGAGCAGTTCTTC.

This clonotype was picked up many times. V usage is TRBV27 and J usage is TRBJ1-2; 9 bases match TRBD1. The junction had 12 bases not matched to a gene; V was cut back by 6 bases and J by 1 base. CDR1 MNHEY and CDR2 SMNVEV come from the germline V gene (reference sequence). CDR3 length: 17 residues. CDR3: CASSRWRDRVNNYGYTF. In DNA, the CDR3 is TGTGCCAGCAGCCGTTGGAGGGACAGGGTAAATAACTATGGCTACACCTTC.

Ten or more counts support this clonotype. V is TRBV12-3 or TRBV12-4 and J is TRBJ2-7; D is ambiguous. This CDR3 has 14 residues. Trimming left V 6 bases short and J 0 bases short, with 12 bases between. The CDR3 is CASSAVRSSYEQYF. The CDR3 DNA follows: TGTGCCAGCAGCGCCGTAAGAAGCTCCTACGAGCAGTACTTC.

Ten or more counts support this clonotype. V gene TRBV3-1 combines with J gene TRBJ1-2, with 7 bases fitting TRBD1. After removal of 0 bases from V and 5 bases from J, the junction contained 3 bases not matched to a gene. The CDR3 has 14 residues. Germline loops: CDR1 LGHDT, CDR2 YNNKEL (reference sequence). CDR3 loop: CASSQEPTGYGYTF. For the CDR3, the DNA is TGTGCCAGCAGCCAAGAGCCGACAGGGTATGGCTACACCTTC.

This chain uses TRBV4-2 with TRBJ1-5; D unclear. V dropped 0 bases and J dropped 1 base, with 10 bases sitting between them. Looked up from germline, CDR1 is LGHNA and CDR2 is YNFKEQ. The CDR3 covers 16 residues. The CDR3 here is CASSQDAGRSNQPQHF. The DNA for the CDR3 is TGTGCCAGCAGCCAAGATGCGGGTCGGAGCAATCAGCCCCAGCATTTT.

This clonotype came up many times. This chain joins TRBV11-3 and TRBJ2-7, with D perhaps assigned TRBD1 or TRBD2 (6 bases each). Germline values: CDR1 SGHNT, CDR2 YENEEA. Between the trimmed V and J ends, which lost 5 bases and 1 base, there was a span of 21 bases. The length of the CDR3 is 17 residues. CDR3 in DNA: TGTGCCAGCAGCCGGGGAGCCGGGGGCAGTCAGTCCTACGAGCAGTACTTC. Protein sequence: CASSRGAGGSQSYEQYF.

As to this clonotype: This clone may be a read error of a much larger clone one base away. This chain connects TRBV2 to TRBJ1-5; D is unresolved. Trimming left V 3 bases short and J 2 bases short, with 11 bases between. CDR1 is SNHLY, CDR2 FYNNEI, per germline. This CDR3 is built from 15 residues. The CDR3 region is CASSERSNGNQPQHF. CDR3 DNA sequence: TGTGCCAGCAGTGAGAGAAGTAATGGCAATCAGCCCCAGCATTTT.

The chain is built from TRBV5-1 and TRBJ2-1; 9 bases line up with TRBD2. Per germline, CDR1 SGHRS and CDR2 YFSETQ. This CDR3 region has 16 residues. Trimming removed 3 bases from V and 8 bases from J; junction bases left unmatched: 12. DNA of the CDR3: TGCGCCAGCAGCTGGGGTGGTGGCGGGGGGGGCGATGAGCAGTTCTTC. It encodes CASSWGGGGGGDEQFF.